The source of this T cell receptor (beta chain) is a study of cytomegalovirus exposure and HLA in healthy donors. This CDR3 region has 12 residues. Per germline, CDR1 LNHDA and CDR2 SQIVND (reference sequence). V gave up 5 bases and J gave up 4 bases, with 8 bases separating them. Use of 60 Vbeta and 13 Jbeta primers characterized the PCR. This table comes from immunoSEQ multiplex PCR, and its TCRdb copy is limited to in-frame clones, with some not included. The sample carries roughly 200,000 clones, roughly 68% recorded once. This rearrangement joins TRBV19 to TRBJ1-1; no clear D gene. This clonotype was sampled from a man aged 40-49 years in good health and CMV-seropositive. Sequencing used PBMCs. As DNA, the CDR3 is TGTGCCAGTAGTGGCGGTGGCACTGAAGCTTTCTTT. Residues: CASSGGGTEAFF.